This is a list of T cell receptor beta chains from one sample in a study of CD8+ T cells in alopecia areata. Using immunoSEQ multiplex PCR, the repertoire was profiled, and TCRdb retains in-frame clones only, with some absent. The data contain 90,000 to 120,000 clones, roughly 55% of them singletons. The source material was NKG2D-low CD8+ T cells sorted from blood. The source is a human donor with alopecia areata. Each CDR3 is given with its conserved first and last residue. A D gene is named only where the DNA matches it firmly. Clone size is given for some rows only: seen once, a few or many times, or a class if the clone is expanded.

d_gene,j_gene,abundance,v_gene,CDR3nt,CDR3aa
.,TRBJ1-5,.,TRBV29-1,TGCAGCTCTAAAGGACAGAAGAGGAGACATAGCAATCAGCCCCAGCATTTT,CSSKGQKRRHSNQPQHF
TRBD2,TRBJ2-3,few,TRBV7-9,TGTGCCAGCAGCTCCCGACTAGCGGGAGAAGCAGATACGCAGTATTTT,CASSSRLAGEADTQYF
TRBD1,TRBJ2-7,few,TRBV5-1,TGCGCCAGCAGCTTACCGGGACAGGGGTACGAGCAGTACTTC,CASSLPGQGYEQYF
.,TRBJ1-1,.,TRBV5-6,TGTGCCAGCAGCTTCGGGTCCACTGAAGCTTTCTTT,CASSFGSTEAFF
.,TRBJ2-1,.,TRBV28,TGTGCCAGCAGTCCAATGGAGGGACTGTACAATGAGCAGTTCTTC,CASSPMEGLYNEQFF
TRBD1,TRBJ2-7,.,TRBV29-1,TGCAGCGTTGAAGGGACAGGTACCTACGAGCAGTACTTC,CSVEGTGTYEQYF
TRBD1,TRBJ2-5,.,TRBV9,TGTGCCAGCAGCCCGGGACAGGGTGAAGAGACCCAGTACTTC,CASSPGQGEETQYF
.,TRBJ2-7,.,TRBV30,TGTGCCTGGACCACCGGATACGGAACCTACGAGCAGTACTTC,CAWTTGYGTYEQYF
TRBD2,TRBJ2-1,.,TRBV15,TGTGCCACCAGCAGAGAGGCCGGGACTAGCCCCTACAATGAGCAGTTCTTC,CATSREAGTSPYNEQFF
.,TRBJ1-1,few,TRBV7-9,TGTGCCAGCAGCTCAGGAGGGGTCGGTGGTACTGAAGCTTTCTTT,CASSSGGVGGTEAFF
.,TRBJ1-1,.,TRBV9,TGTGCCAGTTTGGGGGAGGACAGCACTGAAGCTTTCTTT,CASLGEDSTEAFF
TRBD1,TRBJ1-1,.,TRBV7-6,TGTGCCAGCAGCTTAGAGGGGGCGGACTTAAACACTGAAGCTTTCTTT,CASSLEGADLNTEAFF
TRBD2,TRBJ2-7,.,TRBV28,TGCGGTTCTAGCGGGATCGACGAGCAGTACTTC,CGSSGIDEQYF
.,TRBJ2-1,.,TRBV5-1,TGCGCCAGCAGCCACGGGGACAATGAGCAGTTCTTC,CASSHGDNEQFF
.,TRBJ2-7,.,TRBV15,TGTGCCACCAGCCCCGGTAGGACAGCAACAACCTACGAGCAGTACTTC,CATSPGRTATTYEQYF
.,TRBJ2-7,.,TRBV11-2,TGTGCCAGCAGCTTAGAGTGGGGCTCGTACGAGCAGTACTTC,CASSLEWGSYEQYF
.,TRBJ2-2,.,TRBV13,TGTGCCAGCAGCAGTGTCCCCGGGGAGCTGTTTTTT,CASSSVPGELFF
TRBD1,TRBJ2-7,.,TRBV12-5,TGTGCTAGTGCTCCGACAGGGAGCTTGGGTCAGCGTGCGGAGCAGTACTTC,CASAPTGSLGQRAEQYF
.,TRBJ1-2,few,TRBV29-1,TGCAGCGTGTCCCAAGAAAGCCTTTATGGCTACACCTTC,CSVSQESLYGYTF
TRBD1,TRBJ2-1,.,TRBV9,TGTGCCAGCAGCGCGAGTGGGCAGGGGGCTCAGTTCTTC,CASSASGQGAQFF
.,TRBJ2-1,few,TRBV7-2,TGTGCCAGCAGCTTCCCGGGGCTAGGTTATAGCTATGAGCAGTTCTTC,CASSFPGLGYSYEQFF
.,TRBJ2-4,.,TRBV4-1,TGCGCCAGCAGCCAAGTGGGAACGAACATTCAGTACTTC,CASSQVGTNIQYF
TRBD1,TRBJ2-1,.,TRBV27,TGTGCCAGCAGCAGGGGACAGGGCCCCTACAATGAGCAGTTCTTC,CASSRGQGPYNEQFF
TRBD2,TRBJ2-7,once,TRBV28,TGTGCCAGCAGTTTGATTAGCGGGAGTTTTGAGCAGTACTTC,CASSLISGSFEQYF
TRBD1,TRBJ2-7,.,TRBV27,TGTGCCAGCATCGGGTGGGACAGGGGCTACGAGCAGTACTTC,CASIGWDRGYEQYF
TRBD2,TRBJ2-1,.,TRBV5-1,TGCGCCAGCAGCCTCAGGTCGGGGGGGTCCCACGAGCAGTTCTTC,CASSLRSGGSHEQFF
TRBD2,TRBJ2-7,.,TRBV9,TGTGCCAGCAGCCCCGGACTAGCGGGGCTCTACGAGCAGTACTTC,CASSPGLAGLYEQYF
.,TRBJ1-1,.,TRBV6-5,TGTGCCAGCAGTTACGGTCGGGAGGACACTGAAGCTTTCTTT,CASSYGREDTEAFF
.,TRBJ2-7,.,TRBV29-1,TGCAGCGTTGAATGGCAGGCCTCCAACGAGCAGTACTTC,CSVEWQASNEQYF
TRBD1,TRBJ1-1,once,TRBV5-1,TGCGCCAGCAGCTTGGTGGCAGGGGGAGGGGAGGCTTTCTTT,CASSLVAGGGEAFF
.,TRBJ2-1,.,TRBV7-3,TGTGCCAGCAGCTTAACGCCCGGGACTGCCTCCTACAATAAGCAGTTCTTC,CASSLTPGTASYNKQFF
.,TRBJ2-7,.,TRBV28,TGTGCCAGCAGCTTCAACTACGAGCAGTACTTC,CASSFNYEQYF
TRBD2,TRBJ2-1,.,TRBV7-3,TGTGCCAGCAGCTTATTTCCTAGCGGGGACAATGAGCAGTTCTTC,CASSLFPSGDNEQFF
.,TRBJ1-2,.,TRBV6-1,TGTGCCAGCAGTGAACGCGGATTCTATGGCTACACCTTC,CASSERGFYGYTF
TRBD2,TRBJ2-7,.,TRBV20-1,TGCAGTGCTAGCGGGAGGGACGAGCAGTACTTC,CSASGRDEQYF
TRBD2,TRBJ2-2,.,TRBV9,TGTGCCAGCAGCGATCGGACTAGCGGGACTAACACCGGGGAGCTGTTTTTT,CASSDRTSGTNTGELFF